These 32 T cell receptor beta chains were sequenced from one sample in a study of T cell changes during pregnancy in multiple sclerosis. Some clones are missing from TCRdb's copy, which holds only in-frame ones; the method was immunoSEQ multiplex PCR. The table records tens of thousands of clones, 90% to 95% of them present only once. The sample consisted of peripheral blood, taken after pregnancy. The receptors here all came from a female donor in good health, enrolled as a control in a pregnancy study.

This clone occurred once. This chain links TRBV4-3 with TRBJ2-7, with 9 positions matching TRBD1. The CDR3 sequence is 14 residues long. CDR1 and CDR2 (germline): LGHNA, YSLEER. The J segment lost 2 bases and the V segment lost 4 bases, leaving 3 bases of the junction unmatched. The DNA of the CDR3 is TGCGCCAGCAGCCCCGGGACAGGGACCTACGAGCAGTACTTC. As protein: CASSPGTGTYEQYF.

The rearrangement links TRBV7-2 to TRBJ2-1, with 8 nucleotides matching TRBD1. The CDR3 has 17 residues. After removal of 1 base from V and 5 bases from J, the junction contained 10 bases not matched to a gene. CDR1 SGHTA and CDR2 FQGNSA come from the germline V gene. The DNA of the CDR3 is TGTGCCAGCAGCTTAGGCCGGAGCAGGGGGCGAGACAATGAGCAGTTCTTC. Translating gives CASSLGRSRGRDNEQFF.

The chain combines TRBV28 with TRBJ1-3; D is possibly TRBD1 (6 bases). The V end was cut by 5 bases, the J end by 4 bases, with 12 bases between. Germline V lookup: CDR1 MDHEN, CDR2 SYDVKM. The CDR3 consists of 14 residues. The CDR3 protein is CASSNGGAGNTIYF. The CDR3 coding sequence is TGTGCCAGCAGTAATGGGGGGGCAGGAAACACCATATATTTT.

This clone has only one observation. Other DNA sequences of this sample code for an identical CDR3. The chain couples TRBV7-6 to TRBJ2-5, with D perhaps TRBD2 (5 bases). Trimming pared 0 bases from V and 4 bases from J, leaving 6 bases between. Germline V gives CDR1 SGHVS, CDR2 FNYEAQ. CDR3 length: 13 amino acids. CDR3 coding DNA: TGTGCCAGCAGCTTAGCACGGGGAGAGACCCAGTACTTC. The encoded protein is CASSLARGETQYF.

The chain couples TRBV5-6 to TRBJ2-7; D gene unclear. V was trimmed by 6 bases and J by 2 bases, leaving 6 bases between them. Germline V gene sequence: CDR1 SGHDT, CDR2 YYEEEE. The CDR3 is 11 residues long. CDR3 nucleotide sequence: TGTGCCAGCACCGACACCTACGAGCAGTACTTC. Amino acids: CASTDTYEQYF.

The chain combines TRBV7-6 with TRBJ2-2; 9 bases align to TRBD2. CDR3 size: 16 residues. The germline V gene has CDR1 SGHVS and CDR2 FNYEAQ. Trimming at V came to 5 bases and at J to 8 bases, leaving 12 bases not matched to a gene. CDR3 region: CASSPVSGGQAGELFF. In DNA form, the CDR3 reads TGTGCCAGCAGCCCTGTTAGCGGGGGCCAGGCAGGGGAGCTGTTTTTT.

The V and J genes are TRBV7-6 and TRBJ2-7; D might be TRBD2 (6 bases). Trimming removed 5 bases at V and 9 bases at J, with 17 bases between. Germline V gene data show CDR1 as SGHVS and CDR2 as FNYEAQ. CDR3 length: 13 amino acids. CDR3 region: CASSPLMGGRQYF. CDR3 nucleotide sequence: TGTGCCAGCAGCCCTCTTATGGGGGGAAGGCAGTACTTC.

This clone came up a few times. The chain uses TRBV30 and TRBJ1-1, with D possibly matching TRBD1 (5 bases). The V gene lost 0 bases and the J gene lost 7 bases, with 9 bases spanning the gap. The CDR3 has 12 amino acids. Germline V CDR1 and CDR2: GTSNPN, SVGIG (reference sequence). The CDR3 loop is CAWSVLGHEAFF. Here the CDR3 DNA reads TGTGCCTGGAGTGTACTGGGGCATGAAGCTTTCTTT.

The J gene is TRBJ2-3, the V gene TRBV5-1, with D possibly being TRBD2 (7 bases). Germline V CDR1 and CDR2: SGHRS, YFSETQ. The V and J ends lost 3 bases and 0 bases respectively, with 11 bases between them. The CDR3 loop spans 15 amino acids. DNA of the CDR3: TGCGCCAGCAGCTCGGAGGGGGGGAGCACAGATACGCAGTATTTT. Its translation: CASSSEGGSTDTQYF. The whole variable domain, filled in from reference TRBV5-1 and TRBJ2-3, reads KAGVTQTPRYLIKTRGQQVTLSCSPISGHRSVSWYQQTPGQGLQFLFEYFSETQRNKGNFPGRFSGRQFSNSRSEMNVSTLELGDSALYLCASSSEGGSTDTQYFGPGTRLTVL.

The chain recombines TRBV7-2 with TRBJ1-2; 11 bases line up with TRBD1. This CDR3 has 16 amino acids. The germline CDR1 and CDR2 sequences are SGHTA and FQGNSA. The V and J ends lost 5 bases and 1 base, in that order; junction bases with no gene match: 6. CDR3 residues: CASSPRGTGGNYGYTF. For the CDR3, the DNA is TGTGCCAGCAGCCCTAGGGGGACAGGGGGTAACTATGGCTACACCTTC.

The chain combines TRBV6-5 with TRBJ2-3, with no clear D. The CDR3 runs to 15 residues. Trimming left V 0 bases short and J 2 bases short, with 9 bases between. Germline CDR1 is MNHEY and CDR2 is SVGAGI. This CDR3 is CASSYSSGFTDTQYF. As DNA, the CDR3 is TGTGCCAGCAGTTACTCTTCAGGTTTCACAGATACGCAGTATTTT.

Note on this clone: Distinct nucleotide sequences in the sample also encode this CDR3. In DNA, the CDR3 is TGTGCCAGCAGCCCGCGGGACAGTCCCTCCACTGAAGCTTTCTTT. Encoded protein: CASSPRDSPSTEAFF. The chain is built from TRBV9 and TRBJ1-1; 7 positions match TRBD1. The CDR3 runs 15 residues. From germline, CDR1 is SGDLS and CDR2 YYNGEE. V trimming: 4 bases; J trimming: 4 bases; junction bases outside the gene matches: 10.

V gene TRBV19 combines with J gene TRBJ1-1; TRBD1 matches 9 bases. Germline assignment: CDR1 LNHDA and CDR2 SQIVND (reference sequence). V lost 3 bases and J lost 6; bases outside the gene matches: 8. The CDR3 has 15 amino acids. CDR3 coding DNA: TGTGCCAGTAGTATCGTCTCACAGGGGGCAGCTGAAGCTTTCTTT. It yields the protein CASSIVSQGAAEAFF.

V gene TRBV7-2 combines with J gene TRBJ2-1; TRBD2 matches at 10 bases. J lost 4 bases, V lost 5 bases, and 5 bases had no gene match. The CDR3 sequence is 15 residues long. From germline, CDR1 is SGHTA and CDR2 FQGNSA. As DNA, the CDR3 is TGTGCCAGCAGCGTCTCACTAGCGGGGTACAATGAGCAGTTCTTC. Protein: CASSVSLAGYNEQFF.

J is TRBJ1-2 and V is TRBV27; 8 bases align to TRBD1. J lost 8 bases, V lost 3 bases, and 8 bases had no gene match. This CDR3 contains 14 residues. Looked up from germline, CDR1 is MNHEY and CDR2 is SMNVEV (reference sequence). CDR3 in amino acids: CASSFSGQGQGYTF. The CDR3 bases are TGTGCCAGCAGTTTTAGCGGACAGGGACAGGGCTACACCTTC.

This clone was seen just once. The chain has TRBV9 and TRBJ2-1; 7 bases are shared with TRBD2. Germline assignment: CDR1 SGDLS and CDR2 YYNGEE. The junction had 4 bases not matched to a gene; V was cut back by 2 bases and J by 8 bases. The CDR3 length is 13 residues. The DNA for the CDR3 is TGTGCCAGCAGCGTGGCTAGCGGACATGAGCAGTTCTTC. As protein: CASSVASGHEQFF.

The chain combines TRBV5-1 with TRBJ1-2; 7 bases are shared with TRBD1. Germline trimming cut 4 bases from V and 4 bases from J; bases unmatched to any gene: 7. The CDR3 covers 14 residues. Germline assignment: CDR1 SGHRS and CDR2 YFSETQ. The CDR3: CASSGGTATYGYTF. DNA of the CDR3: TGCGCCAGCAGCGGAGGGACAGCAACCTATGGCTACACCTTC.

CDR3 region: CASSGDREEAFF. The CDR3 DNA is TGTGCCAGCAGTGGGGACAGGGAGGAAGCTTTCTTT. The chain combines TRBV28 with TRBJ1-1; 9 bases line up with TRBD1. With 5 bases clipped from V and 8 bases from J, the junction kept 3 bases outside the gene matches. This CDR3 is 12 amino acids long. The V gene's germline CDR1 is MDHEN and CDR2 SYDVKM.

The V call is TRBV19, the J call TRBJ2-7, with D perhaps matching TRBD1 (6 bases). Per germline, CDR1 LNHDA and CDR2 SQIVND (reference sequence). This CDR3 is built from 15 residues. Trimming took 6 bases from V and 3 from J, leaving 18 bases between them. CDR3 in amino acids: CASRGASLGVYEQYF. CDR3 bases: TGTGCCAGTAGGGGGGCCTCTCTAGGGGTCTACGAGCAGTACTTC.

V gene TRBV7-2 combines with J gene TRBJ1-4; D gene uncertain. CDR1 and CDR2 from the germline V gene are SGHTA and FQGNSA. This CDR3 has 16 residues. V shed 5 bases and J shed 0 bases, with 13 bases lying between them. DNA of the CDR3: TGTGCCAGCAGCCCCCGGGGAACTACAACTAATGAAAAACTGTTTTTT. As protein: CASSPRGTTTNEKLFF.

The chain links TRBV7-8 to TRBJ1-1, with 8 bases matching TRBD1. The germline V gene has CDR1 SGHVS and CDR2 FQNEAQ. With V trimmed by 0 bases and J by 6 bases, 15 bases remained unmatched. The CDR3 totals 18 residues. The CDR3 here is CASSLAPGGAGEGPEAFF. CDR3 coding DNA: TGTGCCAGCAGCTTAGCGCCAGGGGGCGCAGGGGAAGGGCCTGAAGCTTTCTTT.

CDR3 sequence (DNA): TGTGCCAGCAGCTTGCCCCCCGCGGGGGAACAAAATACGCAGTATTTT. Translation gives CASSLPPAGEQNTQYF. V is TRBV5-4 and J is TRBJ2-3, with 7 bases lining up with TRBD2. From germline, CDR1 is SGHNT and CDR2 YYREEE (reference sequence). This CDR3 region has 16 residues. The ends lost 1 base at V and 7 bases at J; junction bases unmatched: 12.

The V gene is TRBV7-2, the J gene TRBJ1-2; TRBD1 aligns across 10 bases. CDR3 length equals 15 residues. The junction had 6 bases not matched to a gene; V was cut back by 3 bases and J by 5 bases. Per the germline V gene, CDR1 is SGHTA and CDR2 is FQGNSA. CDR3 loop: CASSLGQGFPYGYTF. The CDR3 nucleotides read TGTGCCAGCAGCTTGGGACAGGGGTTTCCTTATGGCTACACCTTC.

The chain joins TRBV29-1 to TRBJ1-4; 9 bases line up with TRBD1. The CDR3 consists of 13 residues. V was pared by 4 bases and J by 4 bases, with 1 base of the junction left unmatched. CDR1 SQVTM and CDR2 ANQGSEA come from the germline V gene. CDR3 loop: CSVGGQGNEKLFF. Here the CDR3 DNA reads TGCAGCGTTGGGGGACAGGGTAATGAAAAACTGTTTTTT.

V is TRBV6-7 and J is TRBJ1-2; D uncertain. TRBV6-7 belongs to the ORF category, with a function that is uncertain. The CDR3 is made up of 10 amino acids. V was cut by 10 bases and J by 1 base, with 4 bases left in between. The CDR3 nucleotides are TGTGCCATCCTTAACTATGGCTACACCTTC. It yields the protein CAILNYGYTF.

The chain uses TRBV18 and TRBJ1-5; the D is unclear. This CDR3 has 13 amino acids. V shed 3 bases and J shed 2 bases, with 5 bases lying between them. Per the germline V gene, CDR1 is KGHSH and CDR2 is LQKENI. The CDR3 spells CASSPRGNQPQHF. The CDR3 DNA follows: TGTGCCAGCTCACCGCGCGGCAATCAGCCCCAGCATTTT.

The gene calls are TRBV2 and TRBJ1-2; D uncertain. Germline CDR1 SNHLY, CDR2 FYNNEI. V was clipped by 6 bases and J by 5 bases, with 13 bases between them. The CDR3 totals 13 residues. CDR3 sequence: CASSPVAAYGYTF. DNA for the CDR3: TGTGCCAGCAGCCCTGTGGCAGCGTATGGCTACACCTTC.

This rearrangement joins TRBV28 to TRBJ2-1; tentative D call: TRBD2 (6 bases). V was trimmed by 6 bases and J by 9 bases, leaving 12 bases between them. The CDR3 spans 12 residues. The germline gives CDR1 MDHEN, CDR2 SYDVKM. The CDR3 nucleotides read TGTGCCAGCAGACGACTAGTAACTGAGCAGTTCTTC. This encodes CASRRLVTEQFF.

CDR3 sequence reads: CASSPRDLQETQYF. The CDR3 DNA reads TGTGCCAGCAGCCCCCGGGACTTACAAGAGACCCAGTACTTC. V usage is TRBV7-2 and J usage is TRBJ2-5; D perhaps matches TRBD2 (6 bases). The CDR3 spans 14 residues. V lost 5 bases to trimming and J lost 2 bases, with 12 bases between them. The germline CDR1 and CDR2 sequences are SGHTA and FQGNSA.

V and J are TRBV4-3 and TRBJ2-2; D is perhaps TRBD1 (5 bases). The CDR3 extends over 16 amino acids. Germline-derived CDR1 and CDR2 are LGHNA and YSLEER. Trimming stripped 0 bases from V and 3 bases from J, with 11 bases between. CDR3 residues: CASSQESSGYTGELFF. The CDR3 bases are TGCGCCAGCAGCCAAGAGTCCTCAGGGTACACCGGGGAGCTGTTTTTT.

The chain's CDR3 is CASSLRVPGELFF. DNA for the CDR3: TGTGCCAGCAGTCTCAGGGTCCCCGGGGAGCTGTTTTTT. The chain has TRBV7-9 and TRBJ2-2; a possible D gene is TRBD1 (5 bases). The germline CDR1 and CDR2 sequences are SEHNR and FQNEAQ (reference sequence). Trimming left V 6 bases short and J 6 bases short, with 11 bases between. This CDR3 region has 13 residues. Supplemented by reference TRBV7-9 and TRBJ2-2, the full variable domain reads DTGVSQNPRHKITKRGQNVTFRCDPISEHNRLYWYRQTLGQGPEFLTYFQNEAQLEKSRLLSDRFSAERPKGSFSTLEIQRTEQGDSAMYLCASSLRVPGELFFGEGSRLTVL.

The J gene is TRBJ2-2, the V gene TRBV6-5; possibly TRBD2 for D (6 bases). CDR3 size: 15 residues. Germline lookup yields CDR1 MNHEY and CDR2 SVGAGI. V was pared by 2 bases and J by 3 bases, with 10 bases between. The chain's CDR3 is CASSYGRTHTGELFF. The CDR3 DNA sequence: TGTGCCAGCAGTTACGGGAGGACCCACACCGGGGAGCTGTTTTTT.